The source of this T cell receptor beta chain is a study of blood T cell repertoires in COVID-19. Repertoires were generated with immunoSEQ multiplex PCR, while TCRdb's copy carries only in-frame clones and drops some. The repertoire holds 150,000 or so clones, less than 85% seen once, with under 9% in the top ten. V was clipped by 3 bases and J by 4 bases, with 14 bases between them. The CDR3 sequence is 15 residues long. CDR1 MRHNA and CDR2 SNTAGT come from the germline V gene. The chain carries TRBV6-4 and TRBJ2-3; D might be TRBD2 (6 bases). Sequenced material: peripheral blood. This receptor was taken from a woman aged 35 to 49 with COVID-19, enrolled during active disease. CDR3 sequence: CASSETEGGADTQYF. As DNA, the CDR3 is TGTGCCAGCAGTGAAACCGAGGGCGGGGCAGATACGCAGTATTTT.